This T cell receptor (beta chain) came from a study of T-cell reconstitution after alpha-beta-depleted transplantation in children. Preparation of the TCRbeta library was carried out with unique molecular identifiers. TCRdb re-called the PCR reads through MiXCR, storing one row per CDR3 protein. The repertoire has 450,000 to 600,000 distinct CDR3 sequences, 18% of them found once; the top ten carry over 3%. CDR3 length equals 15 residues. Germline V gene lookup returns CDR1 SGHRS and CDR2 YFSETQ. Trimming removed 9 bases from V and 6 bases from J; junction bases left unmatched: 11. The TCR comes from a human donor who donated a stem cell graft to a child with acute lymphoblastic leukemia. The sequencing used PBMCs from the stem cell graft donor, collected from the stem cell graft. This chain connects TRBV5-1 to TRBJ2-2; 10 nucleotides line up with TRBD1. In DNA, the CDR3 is TGCGCCACAACCCACGGGACAGGGGACCCCGGGGAGCTGTTTTTT. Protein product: CATTHGTGDPGELFF.